This passage covers 21 T cell receptor beta chains from one sample sequenced in a study of T cell responses to AZD1222 COVID-19 vaccine. The repertoire was sequenced with immunoSEQ multiplex PCR; TCRdb's copy has only in-frame clones and lacks some. Of over 150,000 clones in the sample, about 90% were seen once. The specimen was peripheral blood, collected on day 0 of MenACWY control vaccination. These receptors were collected from an adult in good health.

V and J are TRBV24-1 and TRBJ1-2, with 9 nucleotides matching TRBD1. The junction had 5 bases not matched to a gene; V was cut back by 4 bases and J by 3 bases. Germline loops: CDR1 KGHDR, CDR2 SFDVKD. The CDR3 contains 15 residues. CDR3 residues: CATSDPRTGDYGYTF. The CDR3 DNA sequence: TGTGCCACCAGTGACCCTCGGACAGGGGACTATGGCTACACCTTC.

The CDR3 sequence: CASSLLAGQGTDTQYF. The CDR3, as DNA: TGTGCCAGCAGTTTACTCGCGGGACAGGGCACAGATACGCAGTATTTT. The chain couples TRBV27 to TRBJ2-3; 8 bases map to TRBD1. CDR1 is MNHEY, CDR2 SMNVEV, per germline (reference sequence). After removal of 2 bases from V and 1 base from J, the junction contained 5 bases not matched to a gene. There are 16 residues in the CDR3.

V is TRBV7-6 and J is TRBJ1-1; tentatively, D is TRBD1 (5 bases). V was trimmed by 4 bases and J by 0 bases, leaving 9 bases between them. The germline V gene has CDR1 SGHVS and CDR2 FNYEAQ. There are 14 residues in the CDR3. The CDR3, as DNA: TGTGCCAGCAGCTCCAGGGAGATGAACACTGAAGCTTTCTTT. Its protein is CASSSREMNTEAFF.

This clone was seen only once. The V and J genes are TRBV29-1 and TRBJ2-1; maybe TRBD2 (6 bases). Trimming removed 4 bases from V and 9 bases from J, with 13 bases in between. The CDR3 is made up of 12 amino acids. CDR1 and CDR2 (germline): SQVTM, ANQGSEA. The chain's CDR3 is CSVAGTQGEQFF. The CDR3 DNA follows: TGCAGCGTTGCTGGGACTCAGGGTGAGCAGTTCTTC.

Only one count was recorded for this clone. This rearrangement joins TRBV6-5 to TRBJ2-1; no definite D call. Germline CDR1 MNHEY, CDR2 SVGAGI. V lost 7 bases and J lost 10, with 14 bases in between. This CDR3 spans 12 amino acids. The CDR3 nucleotides read TGTGCCAGCACAGCGTGGCCCCGGGAGCAGTTCTTC. Translating it yields CASTAWPREQFF.

The gene calls are TRBV19 and TRBJ1-1, with TRBD1 matching 8 bases. The CDR3 spans 15 residues. J gave up 2 bases and V 5 bases, and 7 bases lay outside the gene matches. Germline V gene lookup returns CDR1 LNHDA and CDR2 SQIVND (reference sequence). CDR3 bases: TGTGCCAGTAGTGCGGGAGGACAGGGTAACACTGAAGCTTTCTTT. Its translation is CASSAGGQGNTEAFF.

V gene TRBV6-1 combines with J gene TRBJ2-5; D is uncertain. The germline V gene has CDR1 MNHNS and CDR2 SASEGT. The length of the CDR3 is 13 residues. V was shortened by 3 bases and J by 10 bases, with 15 bases between the two germline ends. The CDR3 region is CASSDGWKRIQYF. CDR3 DNA sequence: TGTGCCAGCAGTGATGGGTGGAAGAGAATCCAGTACTTC.

The DNA for the CDR3 is TGTGCCAGTAACACCAAGCCGGGAGAACTTTATAGCAATCAGCCCCAGCATTTT. It is translated as CASNTKPGELYSNQPQHF. J is TRBJ1-5 and V is TRBV19; D unclear. CDR3 length: 18 amino acids. CDR1 and CDR2 (germline): LNHDA, SQIVND (reference sequence). V was cut by 7 bases and J by 0 bases, with 22 bases left in between. Full variable domain (rest looked up from reference TRBV19 and TRBJ1-5): DGGITQSPKYLFRKEGQNVTLSCEQNLNHDAMYWYRQDPGQGLRLIYYSQIVNDFQKGDIAEGYSVSREKKESFPLTVTSAQKNPTAFYLCASNTKPGELYSNQPQHFGDGTRLSIL.

This chain joins TRBV21-1 and TRBJ2-7; the table names TRBD2, a call not compared with the DNA. TRBV21-1 is a listed pseudogene. CDR3 length: 14 residues. The CDR3, as DNA: TGTGCCAGCAGCAAAATTAGAAGCTCCTACGAGCAGTACTTC. It specifies CASSKIRSSYEQYF.

This rearrangement joins TRBV6-2 or TRBV6-3 to TRBJ2-3; D is ambiguous. V was clipped by 4 bases and J by 0 bases, with 8 bases between them. The CDR3 sequence is 14 residues long. Germline V gene data show CDR1 as MNHEY and CDR2 as SVGEGT. The CDR3 loop reads CASSSLPSTDTQYF. For the CDR3, the DNA is TGTGCCAGCAGTTCTCTTCCTAGCACAGATACGCAGTATTTT.

This rearrangement joins TRBV7-6 to TRBJ1-1; D is undetermined. V was trimmed by 5 bases and J by 0 bases, leaving 13 bases between them. The CDR3 is 15 amino acids. CDR1 is SGHVS, CDR2 FNYEAQ, per germline. The CDR3 bases are TGTGCCAGCAGCCACCCAGCAGGCTTGAACACTGAAGCTTTCTTT. This codes for CASSHPAGLNTEAFF.

The J gene is TRBJ2-7, the V gene TRBV7-8; D perhaps matches TRBD2 (6 bases). The V gene lost 10 bases and the J gene lost 6 bases, with 25 bases spanning the gap. Germline V gene data show CDR1 as SGHVS and CDR2 as FQNEAQ. This CDR3 region has 15 residues. CDR3 region: CATSPKTGVLIEQYF. CDR3 DNA: TGTGCCACCTCGCCGAAGACGGGAGTATTAATCGAGCAGTACTTC.

The rearrangement links TRBV4-2 to TRBJ2-5, with D tentatively TRBD1 or TRBD2 (6 bases each). With 1 base removed from V and 5 bases from J, the gap between germline ends came to 14 bases. Germline V gene lookup returns CDR1 LGHNA and CDR2 YNFKEQ. The CDR3 is 15 amino acids. The CDR3 nucleotides read TGTGCCAGCAGCCAAGGACTAGAAGGGGGGGAGACCCAGTACTTC. Translating gives CASSQGLEGGETQYF.

This chain connects TRBV15 to TRBJ1-6, with D unresolved. The CDR3 is 14 amino acids. Germline-derived CDR1 and CDR2 are LNHNV and YYDKDF (reference sequence). Trimming removed 1 base from V and 3 bases from J, with 4 bases in between. CDR3 loop: CATSRVVYNSPLHF. DNA of the CDR3: TGTGCCACCAGCAGAGTTGTCTATAATTCACCCCTCCACTTT.

The chain has TRBV7-8 and TRBJ2-5, with D unresolved. Germline V gene lookup returns CDR1 SGHVS and CDR2 FQNEAQ. The CDR3 runs 12 residues. V was trimmed by 5 bases and J by 4 bases, leaving 8 bases between them. The CDR3 bases are TGTGCCAGCAGCCCCCTAGGAGAGACCCAGTACTTC. Its translation is CASSPLGETQYF.

J is TRBJ1-6 and V is TRBV3-1 (or the pseudogene TRBV3-2); no clear D gene. Trimming took off 4 bases at V and 7 bases at J, with 8 bases between the two ends. The CDR3 sequence is 13 residues long. The V gene's germline CDR1 is LGHDT and CDR2 YNNKEL (reference sequence). The DNA for the CDR3 is TGTGCCAGCAGCCCTGCCCGGAATTCACCCCTCCACTTT. Translated, it gives CASSPARNSPLHF.

Only a few counts were recorded for this clone. The chain joins TRBV7-8 to TRBJ1-5; D call uncertain. V gave up 5 bases and J gave up 6 bases, with 14 bases separating them. The V gene's germline CDR1 is SGHVS and CDR2 FQNEAQ. The CDR3 totals 14 residues. As DNA, the CDR3 is TGTGCCAGCAGCCTACCGTTCGGAACTCAGCCCCAGCATTTT. This encodes CASSLPFGTQPQHF.

This clone appeared a single time. This sample includes further DNA sequences coding for the same CDR3. The chain joins TRBV30 to TRBJ1-6; no firm D call. Germline V gene lookup returns CDR1 GTSNPN and CDR2 SVGIG (reference sequence). This CDR3 spans 13 amino acids. The V end was cut by 0 bases, the J end by 6 bases, with 6 bases between. The CDR3 coding sequence is TGTGCCTGGAGTGTAGGAGGTAATTCACCCCTCCACTTT. This codes for CAWSVGGNSPLHF.

This chain joins TRBV2 and TRBJ1-1, with 8 bases fitting TRBD1. The germline gives CDR1 SNHLY, CDR2 FYNNEI. This CDR3 has 13 amino acids. Trimming at V came to 6 bases and at J to 4 bases, leaving 4 bases not matched to a gene. The CDR3 protein is CASSNDRGTEAFF. The CDR3 nucleotides read TGTGCCAGCAGCAATGACAGGGGCACTGAAGCTTTCTTT. The full variable domain, its missing parts supplied by reference TRBV2 and TRBJ1-1, is EPEVTQTPSHQVTQMGQEVILRCVPISNHLYFYWYRQILGQKVEFLVSFYNNEISEKSEIFDDQFSVERPDGSNFTLKIRSTKLEDSAMYFCASSNDRGTEAFFGQGTRLTVV.

In this sample, this clone turned up once. This chain links TRBV24-1 with TRBJ2-7; D could derive from TRBD1 or TRBD2 (7 bases each). The CDR3 covers 15 residues. V lost 5 bases and J lost 4, with 17 bases in between. Germline V gives CDR1 KGHDR, CDR2 SFDVKD. CDR3 amino acids: CATSGGGGSQYEQYF. In nucleotides, the CDR3 is TGTGCCACCAGTGGAGGGGGCGGGAGTCAGTACGAGCAGTACTTC.

CDR3 DNA sequence: TGTGCCAGCAGCTCGGCGCTTGCACCCCTCCACTTT. Translation: CASSSALAPLHF. V gene TRBV3-1 (or the pseudogene TRBV3-2) combines with J gene TRBJ1-6; D not resolved. The CDR3 has 12 amino acids. V lost 5 bases to trimming and J lost 11 bases, with 10 bases between them. Germline loops: CDR1 LGHDT, CDR2 YNNKEL (reference sequence).